Below are 15 T cell receptor beta chains sequenced from a single sample in a study of control samples from healthy donors and cancer patients. The protocol was immunoSEQ multiplex PCR, while the TCRdb copy is restricted to in-frame clones and leaves out a portion. The repertoire holds approximately 82,000 clones, with about 89% as singletons. Source material: blood. These receptors were taken from a man between 45 and 60 years old in good health.

The chain recombines TRBV27 with TRBJ2-7; TRBD2 matches 8 bases. The CDR3 totals 15 residues. Germline CDR1 and CDR2: MNHEY and SMNVEV (reference sequence). V dropped 5 bases and J dropped 2; count of bases not matched to a gene: 8. The CDR3 nucleotides are TGTGCCAGCAGTATGGGACTAGGTGGGGCCTACGAGCAGTACTTC. Protein sequence: CASSMGLGGAYEQYF.

This chain links TRBV11-1 with TRBJ1-2; 8 bases are a match to TRBD1. V was clipped by 7 bases and J by 6 bases; unmatched bases: 10. The CDR3 spans 14 residues. The germline V gene encodes CDR1 SGHAT and CDR2 FQDESV (reference sequence). The chain's CDR3 is CASTGPRGQDGYTF. Written as DNA, the CDR3 is TGTGCCAGCACCGGACCCAGGGGGCAGGATGGCTACACCTTC.

The rearrangement uses TRBV6-5 and TRBJ2-2; TRBD1 aligns across 9 bases. With V trimmed by 6 bases and J by 7 bases, 9 bases remained unmatched. Germline lookup yields CDR1 MNHEY and CDR2 SVGAGI. The CDR3 runs to 15 residues. The CDR3 DNA follows: TGTGCCAGCAGCTGGGACAGGGACTTTCTCGGGGAGCTGTTTTTT. Its protein is CASSWDRDFLGELFF.

The chain combines TRBV27 with TRBJ1-2; D gene ambiguous. The V end was cut by 6 bases, the J end by 3 bases, with 20 bases between. There are 16 residues in the CDR3. CDR1 is MNHEY and CDR2 is SMNVEV in the germline V gene (reference sequence). DNA for the CDR3: TGTGCCAGCAGCAAAAACCCGGCGAACGATTACTATGGCTACACCTTC. Translating gives CASSKNPANDYYGYTF.

This chain joins TRBV7-9 and TRBJ2-1; D is undetermined. Germline values: CDR1 SEHNR, CDR2 FQNEAQ (reference sequence). The CDR3 length is 11 residues. Trimming removed 3 bases at V and 10 bases at J, with 7 bases between. CDR3 DNA: TGTGCCAGCAGCTTTCTCCAAGAGCAGTTCTTC. This codes for CASSFLQEQFF.

Written as DNA, the CDR3 is TGTGCCAGCAGCTTATATCCGGGAGACTACGAGCAGTACGTC. This translates into CASSLYPGDYEQYV. The chain has TRBV7-2 and TRBJ2-7; weak D call: TRBD2 (6 bases). In germline, CDR1 is SGHTA, CDR2 FQGNSA. The length of the CDR3 is 14 residues. V lost 2 bases, J lost 3 bases, and 11 bases lay in between.

This clone was seen a single time. The rearrangement links TRBV29-1 to TRBJ2-2; 11 bases are a match to TRBD2. From germline, CDR1 is SQVTM and CDR2 ANQGSEA. After removal of 6 bases from V and 4 bases from J, the junction contained 7 bases not matched to a gene. The CDR3 loop spans 15 amino acids. The CDR3 nucleotides read TGCAGCGTCGCCGAAGGGACTAGCGGCACCGGGGAGCTGTTTTTT. The encoded protein is CSVAEGTSGTGELFF.

The chain recombines TRBV27 with TRBJ2-3; D might be TRBD1 (6 bases). Germline values: CDR1 MNHEY, CDR2 SMNVEV (reference sequence). The CDR3 is made up of 15 amino acids. V lost 3 bases, J lost 1 base, and 11 bases lay in between. The DNA for the CDR3 is TGTGCCAGCAGTTTGAGACCAGGGGGCACAGATACGCAGTATTTT. Protein sequence: CASSLRPGGTDTQYF.

V usage is TRBV15 and J usage is TRBJ2-3; D uncertain. This CDR3 spans 14 amino acids. Germline V gives CDR1 LNHNV, CDR2 YYDKDF (reference sequence). Trimming stripped 4 bases from V and 2 bases from J, with 10 bases between. In DNA form, the CDR3 reads TGTGCCACCAGCATCAAGTCATTCACAGATACGCAGTATTTT. It encodes CATSIKSFTDTQYF.

The chain combines TRBV6-2 or TRBV6-3 with TRBJ2-3; D possibly corresponds to TRBD2 (5 bases). The CDR3 has 15 amino acids. V dropped 6 bases and J dropped 4 bases, with 17 bases sitting between them. Per the germline V gene, CDR1 is MNHEY and CDR2 is SVGEGT. The CDR3 loop is CASSLRARGSDTQYF. DNA of the CDR3: TGTGCCAGCAGCCTCCGGGCCAGAGGGTCAGATACGCAGTATTTT.

The CDR3 is CASSSPGLGVGEQFF. The CDR3 coding sequence is TGTGCCAGCAGTTCCCCGGGGCTAGGGGTAGGTGAGCAGTTCTTC. The J gene is TRBJ2-1, the V gene TRBV6-5; D assignment may be TRBD1 or TRBD2 (5 bases each). V gave up 4 bases and J gave up 9 bases, with 19 bases separating them. This CDR3 has 15 residues. Germline assignment: CDR1 MNHEY and CDR2 SVGAGI.

The rearrangement links TRBV11-1 to TRBJ2-7, with 8 bases fitting TRBD1. Germline CDR1 reads SGHAT; CDR2 reads FQDESV (reference sequence). The CDR3 contains 14 residues. This CDR3 reads CASSLAGTGGEQYV. The CDR3, as DNA: TGTGCCAGCAGCCTAGCCGGGACAGGAGGCGAGCAGTACGTC.

The chain recombines TRBV29-1 with TRBJ1-2, with D maybe TRBD1 (6 bases). Per the germline V gene, CDR1 is SQVTM and CDR2 is ANQGSEA. The CDR3 loop spans 14 amino acids. The V end lost 3 bases, the J end lost 5 bases, and 16 bases lay between the germline ends. The CDR3 DNA follows: TGCAGCGTTGAGGAGGACGAGGGGGTTTATGGCTACACCTTC. Its translation: CSVEEDEGVYGYTF. The variable domain in full, with the rest retrieved from reference TRBV29-1 and TRBJ1-2, is SAVISQKPSRDICQRGTSLTIQCQVDSQVTMMFWYRQQPGQSLTLIATANQGSEATYESGFVIDKFPISRPNLTFSTLTVSNMSPEDSSIYLCSVEEDEGVYGYTFGSGTRLTVV.

CDR3 sequence: CASSTGQGTTNEKLFF. CDR3 bases: TGCGCCAGCAGCACGGGACAGGGGACAACTAATGAAAAACTGTTTTTT. The chain recombines TRBV4-1 with TRBJ1-4; 10 bases are a match to TRBD1. Per the germline V gene, CDR1 is MGHRA and CDR2 is YSYEKL. The CDR3 length is 16 residues. The V gene end was trimmed by 5 bases and the J gene end by 0 bases; junction bases not matched to a gene: 3.

The V call is TRBV5-4, the J call TRBJ2-3; 7 positions match TRBD1. Trimming at V came to 0 bases and at J to 4 bases, leaving 5 bases not matched to a gene. CDR3 length: 15 amino acids. The germline gives CDR1 SGHNT, CDR2 YYREEE (reference sequence). CDR3 loop: CASSLGDRAADTQYF. The CDR3 bases are TGTGCCAGCAGCTTGGGCGACAGGGCGGCAGATACGCAGTATTTT.